This passage covers 25 T cell receptor beta chains from one sample sequenced in a study of Ad26.COV2.S vaccination and SARS-CoV-2 variants. As for treatment: about 20 received Ad26.COV2.S at low or high dose, single or two shots; roughly five received placebo; per-sample allocation not given. Sampling took place 63 days after the first vaccine or placebo injection. Assay: immunoSEQ multiplex PCR; the TCRdb copy retains only in-frame clones and omits some. Among under 550,000 clones listed, 88% were seen once. The sample here was peripheral blood, taken in a trial of Ad26.COV2.S vaccine versus placebo. Source of these receptors: a person aged 18-65 years who received the Ad26.COV2.S COVID-19 vaccine or a placebo.

This sequence joins TRBV4-1 and TRBJ1-5; D is unresolved. This CDR3 has 15 amino acids. Looked up from germline, CDR1 is MGHRA and CDR2 is YSYEKL. V lost 3 bases and J lost 0, with 9 bases in between. DNA for the CDR3: TGCGCCAGCAGCCAGCAGGAGAATAGCAATCAGCCCCAGCATTTT. Residues: CASSQQENSNQPQHF.

The gene calls are TRBV4-3 and TRBJ2-7; D is uncertain. The CDR3 consists of 14 residues. Germline lookup yields CDR1 LGHNA and CDR2 YSLEER. The V end lost 0 bases, the J end lost 2 bases, and 8 bases lay between the germline ends. The CDR3 region is CASSQDFPAYEQYF. For the CDR3, the DNA is TGCGCCAGCAGCCAAGATTTCCCGGCCTACGAGCAGTACTTC.

The chain is built from TRBV19 and TRBJ2-2, with TRBD1 matching over 9 bases. CDR3 length equals 16 residues. Per the germline V gene, CDR1 is LNHDA and CDR2 is SQIVND (reference sequence). With V trimmed by 7 bases and J by 4 bases, 10 bases remained unmatched. CDR3 bases: TGTGCCAGTACCTTGGGACAGGGAAGGTTCACCGGGGAGCTGTTTTTT. Residues: CASTLGQGRFTGELFF. The variable domain in full, completed from reference TRBV19 and TRBJ2-2, reads DGGITQSPKYLFRKEGQNVTLSCEQNLNHDAMYWYRQDPGQGLRLIYYSQIVNDFQKGDIAEGYSVSREKKESFPLTVTSAQKNPTAFYLCASTLGQGRFTGELFFGEGSRLTVL.

The J gene is TRBJ1-2, the V gene TRBV12-3 or TRBV12-4; D not certain. V was clipped by 1 base and J by 7 bases, with 10 bases between them. The length of the CDR3 is 13 residues. The CDR3 reads CASSLGGYGGYTF. The CDR3 nucleotides read TGTGCCAGCAGTTTAGGGGGTTACGGTGGCTACACCTTC.

This rearrangement joins TRBV5-1 to TRBJ2-7; no clear D gene. The germline CDR1 and CDR2 sequences are SGHRS and YFSETQ. This CDR3 is built from 14 residues. V lost 0 bases to trimming and J lost 3 bases, with 10 bases between them. The CDR3 here is CASSLAFDGYEQYF. CDR3 sequence (DNA): TGCGCCAGCAGCTTGGCCTTCGACGGCTACGAGCAGTACTTC.

The chain has TRBV11-2 and TRBJ2-7, with D hard to call. CDR1 and CDR2 from the germline V gene are SGHAT and FQNNGV. V lost 0 bases to trimming and J lost 3 bases, with 9 bases between them. This CDR3 has 14 residues. CDR3 in DNA: TGTGCCAGCAGCTTAGATGGAGAGATCTACGAGCAGTACTTC. Protein: CASSLDGEIYEQYF.

V usage is TRBV19 and J usage is TRBJ2-3; D could derive from TRBD1 or TRBD2 (6 bases each). The CDR3 spans 13 residues. V lost 6 bases to trimming and J lost 3 bases, with 10 bases between them. Germline V lookup: CDR1 LNHDA, CDR2 SQIVND (reference sequence). CDR3 DNA: TGTGCCAGTAGGAGAGGGGGGACAGATACGCAGTATTTT. Translation: CASRRGGTDTQYF.

A few counts support this clone. The chain combines TRBV9 with TRBJ1-2, with 9 positions matching TRBD1. CDR3 length: 15 residues. The ends lost 4 bases at V and 3 bases at J; junction bases unmatched: 7. Germline CDR1 reads SGDLS; CDR2 reads YYNGEE. DNA of the CDR3: TGTGCCAGCAGCACCTCCCGGGACAGGGACTATGGCTACACCTTC. It codes for CASSTSRDRDYGYTF.

The chain employs TRBV5-4 and TRBJ2-1; 8 bases are shared with TRBD2. Germline CDR1 SGHNT, CDR2 YYREEE (reference sequence). The CDR3 loop spans 18 amino acids. The trim removed 0 bases at V and 3 bases at J, leaving 11 bases unmatched. The CDR3 loop reads CASSLGPLWRGVYNEQFF. The CDR3 DNA reads as TGTGCCAGCAGCTTGGGGCCTCTCTGGCGGGGGGTCTACAATGAGCAGTTCTTC. Based on the CDR3 plus reference TRBV5-4 and TRBJ2-1, the full variable domain is ETGVTQSPTHLIKTRGQQVTLRCSSQSGHNTVSWYQQALGQGPQFIFQYYREEENGRGNFPPRFSGLQFPNYSSELNVNALELDDSALYLCASSLGPLWRGVYNEQFFGPGTRLTVL.

V and J are TRBV19 and TRBJ2-1, with 7 bases aligning to TRBD2. The V gene end was trimmed by 4 bases and the J gene end by 5 bases; junction bases not matched to a gene: 5. Germline values: CDR1 LNHDA, CDR2 SQIVND (reference sequence). CDR3 length equals 14 residues. The CDR3 sequence is CASSTKAGNNEQFF. The DNA of the CDR3 is TGTGCCAGTAGTACTAAAGCGGGGAACAATGAGCAGTTCTTC.

The V call is TRBV10-2, the J call TRBJ1-1; 7 bases line up with TRBD1. This CDR3 has 14 residues. V dropped 7 bases and J dropped 2; count of bases not matched to a gene: 7. In germline, CDR1 is WSHSY, CDR2 SAAADI. The DNA for the CDR3 is TGCGCCAGCACCTTCGGACAGGTTAACACTGAAGCTTTCTTT. Protein sequence: CASTFGQVNTEAFF.

The V gene is TRBV4-2, the J gene TRBJ1-3; 7 nucleotides match TRBD1. V was pared by 3 bases and J by 0 bases, with 8 bases of the junction left unmatched. The CDR3 loop spans 17 amino acids. Germline CDR1 reads LGHNA; CDR2 reads YNFKEQ. The CDR3 loop is CASSQRGQGNSGNTIYF. Written as DNA, the CDR3 is TGTGCCAGCAGCCAGAGGGGGCAGGGCAACTCTGGAAACACCATATATTTT.

The chain carries TRBV9 and TRBJ2-3; D unresolved. The V gene lost 0 bases and the J gene lost 2 bases, with 7 bases spanning the gap. The CDR3 has 14 residues. Per germline, CDR1 SGDLS and CDR2 YYNGEE. CDR3 coding DNA: TGTGCCAGCAGCGTAGGTCTCCACACAGATACGCAGTATTTT. Amino acids: CASSVGLHTDTQYF.

The table lists this clone with a count of one. The chain carries TRBV28 and TRBJ2-5; 9 bases fit TRBD1. V dropped 5 bases and J dropped 4; count of bases not matched to a gene: 5. Germline V gives CDR1 MDHEN, CDR2 SYDVKM. The CDR3 sequence is 14 residues long. CDR3 sequence: CASSRTGAGETQYF. The CDR3 coding sequence is TGTGCCAGCAGTCGGACAGGGGCCGGAGAGACCCAGTACTTC.

In its sample, this clone was seen once. CDR3 amino acids: CASSQSGGTDTQYF. Written as DNA, the CDR3 is TGTGCCAGCAGCCAATCCGGGGGAACAGATACGCAGTATTTT. The rearrangement uses TRBV6-2 or TRBV6-3 and TRBJ2-3, with D perhaps matching TRBD2 (6 bases). The CDR3 has 14 amino acids. The germline gives CDR1 MNHEY, CDR2 SVGEGT. The V end lost 6 bases, the J end lost 3 bases, and 13 bases lay between the germline ends.

This clone has just a few counts. This chain connects TRBV18 to TRBJ1-1; D is uncertain. Germline CDR1 is KGHSH and CDR2 is LQKENI. Trimming took off 3 bases at V and 2 bases at J, with 10 bases between the two ends. The CDR3 contains 14 residues. CDR3: CASSPVRTNTEAFF. CDR3 DNA sequence: TGTGCCAGCTCACCCGTTAGGACCAACACTGAAGCTTTCTTT.

This chain uses TRBV5-4 with TRBJ2-6; TRBD2 might be the D (5 bases). CDR3 length: 17 residues. V was pared by 3 bases and J by 0 bases, with 13 bases between. The germline gives CDR1 SGHNT, CDR2 YYREEE (reference sequence). CDR3 sequence: CASSWRGFSSGANVLTF. The CDR3 DNA is TGTGCCAGCAGCTGGAGAGGGTTTAGCTCTGGGGCCAACGTCCTGACTTTC.

The chain has TRBV5-6 and TRBJ1-2; TRBD1 is a possible D gene (5 bases). Per germline, CDR1 SGHDT and CDR2 YYEEEE. This CDR3 has 14 amino acids. The germline V and J ends were trimmed by 4 bases and 2 bases, with 12 bases remaining between them. In DNA form, the CDR3 reads TGTGCCAGCAGCCCTCAGGGATCCAACTATGGCTACACCTTC. It encodes CASSPQGSNYGYTF.

The chain recombines TRBV19 with TRBJ2-7; 10 nucleotides match TRBD1. This CDR3 spans 20 amino acids. Germline-derived CDR1 and CDR2 are LNHDA and SQIVND (reference sequence). V lost 0 bases to trimming and J lost 2 bases; unmatched junction nucleotides: 16. For the CDR3, the DNA is TGTGCCAGTAGTATAGATTATATTCTCGAGACCGGGACAGGGGCCTACGAGCAGTACTTC. The encoded protein is CASSIDYILETGTGAYEQYF.

This chain joins TRBV25-1 and TRBJ2-7; D possibly corresponds to TRBD1 (5 bases). CDR3 length equals 14 residues. Trimming took 1 base from V and 0 from J, leaving 7 bases between them. Germline V CDR1 and CDR2: MGHDK, SYGVNS. CDR3 sequence (DNA): TGTGCCAGCAGTGAATCAGGGTTCTCCTACGAGCAGTACTTC. It yields the protein CASSESGFSYEQYF.

This chain links TRBV9 with TRBJ2-2, with 7 bases matching TRBD1. The ends lost 2 bases at V and 3 bases at J; junction bases unmatched: 7. CDR1 is SGDLS, CDR2 YYNGEE, per germline. This CDR3 has 16 amino acids. The CDR3 nucleotides are TGTGCCAGCAGCGTCGGGGCAGGGGGAGACACCGGGGAGCTGTTTTTT. Its protein is CASSVGAGGDTGELFF.

V is TRBV25-1 and J is TRBJ1-6, with 9 positions matching TRBD1. Germline-derived CDR1 and CDR2 are MGHDK and SYGVNS. The CDR3 consists of 14 residues. V lost 7 bases and J lost 10; bases outside the gene matches: 8. CDR3 residues: CASTPGTGQSPLHF. The CDR3 DNA follows: TGTGCCAGCACCCCCGGGACAGGGCAATCACCCCTCCACTTT.

The chain employs TRBV5-6 and TRBJ2-7; TRBD2 matches at 7 bases. The CDR3 loop spans 15 amino acids. CDR1 is SGHDT and CDR2 is YYEEEE in the germline V gene. Trimming took 0 bases from V and 4 from J; bases not matched to a gene: 7. The CDR3 bases are TGTGCCAGCAGCTTGGTTGCTAGCGGAAATTACGAGCAGTACTTC. This encodes CASSLVASGNYEQYF.

This clone occurred once. This sample also contains other DNA sequences that code for the same CDR3. The V and J genes are TRBV7-9 and TRBJ1-4; D is possibly TRBD1 (5 bases). The germline gives CDR1 SEHNR, CDR2 FQNEAQ (reference sequence). CDR3 length equals 14 residues. V was clipped by 1 base and J by 7 bases, with 10 bases between them. CDR3 nucleotides: TGTGCCAGCAGCTTAGGCAGGGAAGGTGAAAAACTGTTTTTT. It codes for CASSLGREGEKLFF.

The rearrangement uses TRBV5-1 and TRBJ2-1, with 9 bases lining up with TRBD1. The V gene's germline CDR1 is SGHRS and CDR2 YFSETQ. CDR3 length equals 16 residues. Losses at the gene ends were 3 bases for V and 2 bases for J; bases not matched to a gene: 6. The CDR3 region has the DNA TGCGCCAGCAGCTACCTTACAGGGGGCACCTACAATGAGCAGTTCTTC. This codes for CASSYLTGGTYNEQFF.